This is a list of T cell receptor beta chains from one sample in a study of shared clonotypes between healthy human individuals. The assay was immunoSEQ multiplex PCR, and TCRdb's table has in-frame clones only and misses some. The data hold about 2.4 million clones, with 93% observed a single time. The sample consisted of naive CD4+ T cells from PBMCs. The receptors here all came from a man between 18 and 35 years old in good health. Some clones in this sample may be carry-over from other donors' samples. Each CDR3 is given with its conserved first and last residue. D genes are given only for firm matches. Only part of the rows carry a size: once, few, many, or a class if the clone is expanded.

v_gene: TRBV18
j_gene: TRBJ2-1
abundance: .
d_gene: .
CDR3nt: TGTGCCAGCTCACCACCGGACTATTACAATGAGCAGTTCTTC
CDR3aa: CASSPPDYYNEQFF

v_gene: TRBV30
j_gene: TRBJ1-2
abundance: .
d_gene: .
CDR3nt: TGTGCCCTGTATCTCAGGAACTATGGAGGCTACACCTTC
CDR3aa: CALYLRNYGGYTF

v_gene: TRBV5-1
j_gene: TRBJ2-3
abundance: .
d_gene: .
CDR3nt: TGCGCCAGCAGCTTCGAGGGGCGCGAAAACACGCAGTATTTT
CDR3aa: CASSFEGRENTQYF

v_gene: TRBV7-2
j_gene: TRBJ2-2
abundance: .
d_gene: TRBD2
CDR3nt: TGTGCCAGCAGCTTCGGCCCTAGCGGCGGGAGCGCCGGGGAGCTGTTTTTT
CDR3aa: CASSFGPSGGSAGELFF

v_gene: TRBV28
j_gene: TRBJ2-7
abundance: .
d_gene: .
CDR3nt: TGTGCCAGCAGAAAGGTCTACGAGCAGTACTTC
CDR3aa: CASRKVYEQYF

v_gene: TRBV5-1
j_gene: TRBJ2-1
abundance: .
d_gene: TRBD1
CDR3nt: TGCGCCAGCAGTATCCGGACAGGGGGGTACAATGAGCAGTTCTTC
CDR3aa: CASSIRTGGYNEQFF

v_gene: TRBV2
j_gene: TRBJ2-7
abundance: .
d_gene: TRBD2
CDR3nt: TGTGCCAGCAGTGTGGCCCCCCCGAGACTAGCGGGGGTATACGAGCAGTACTTC
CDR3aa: CASSVAPPRLAGVYEQYF

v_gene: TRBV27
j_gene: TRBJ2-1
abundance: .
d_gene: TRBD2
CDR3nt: TGTGCCAGCAGTACAAGGCTAGCGGGAGCACCCTACAATGAGCAGTTCTTC
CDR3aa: CASSTRLAGAPYNEQFF

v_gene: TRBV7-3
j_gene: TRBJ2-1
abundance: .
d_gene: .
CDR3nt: TGTGCCAGCAGCTTAACGGCGGGGGCCGGAGAGCAGTTCTTC
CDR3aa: CASSLTAGAGEQFF

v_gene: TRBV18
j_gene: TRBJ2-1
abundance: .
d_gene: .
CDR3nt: TGTGCCAGCTCACCGGGGCAGAGAGCGAGTTCCTACAATGAGCAGTTCTTC
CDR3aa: CASSPGQRASSYNEQFF

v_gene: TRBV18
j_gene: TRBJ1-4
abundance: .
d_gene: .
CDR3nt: TGTGCCAGCCGGCCGGGGCTTAATGAAAAACTGTTTTTT
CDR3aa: CASRPGLNEKLFF

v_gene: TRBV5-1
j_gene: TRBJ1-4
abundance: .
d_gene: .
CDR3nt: TGCGCCAGCAGCCAGACAGGCAAGAATGAAAAACTGTTTTTT
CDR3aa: CASSQTGKNEKLFF

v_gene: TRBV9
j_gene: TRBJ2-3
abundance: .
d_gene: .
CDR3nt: TGTGCCAGCAGCGTCGGCGGGTGGGGCACAGATACGCAGTATTTT
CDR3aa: CASSVGGWGTDTQYF

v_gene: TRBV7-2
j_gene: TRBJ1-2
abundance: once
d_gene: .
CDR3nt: TGTGCCAGCAGCTTAGGTTTGCAGGGGCGGAGCTACACCTTC
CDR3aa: CASSLGLQGRSYTF

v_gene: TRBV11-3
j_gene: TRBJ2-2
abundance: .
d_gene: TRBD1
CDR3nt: TGTGCCAGCAGCCCCAACAGGGGGCTCACCGGGGAGCTGTTTTTT
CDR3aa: CASSPNRGLTGELFF

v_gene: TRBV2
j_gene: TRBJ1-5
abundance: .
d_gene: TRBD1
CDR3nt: TGTGCCAGCAGGACGAGACCGGGACAGGGTGGTTTTCAGCCCCAGCATTTT
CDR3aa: CASRTRPGQGGFQPQHF

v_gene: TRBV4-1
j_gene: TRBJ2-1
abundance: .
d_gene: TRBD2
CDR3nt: TGCGCCAGCAGCCAAGGTAGGCTAGCGGGAGACAATGAGCAGTTCTTC
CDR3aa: CASSQGRLAGDNEQFF

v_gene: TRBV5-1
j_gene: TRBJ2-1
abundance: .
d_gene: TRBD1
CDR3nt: TGCGCCAGCAGCTTGTATACAGGGGGCAATGAGCAGTTCTTC
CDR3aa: CASSLYTGGNEQFF

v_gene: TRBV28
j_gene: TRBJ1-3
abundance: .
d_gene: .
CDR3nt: TGTGCCAGCAGTTCCCACCCTGGAAACACCATATATTTT
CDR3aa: CASSSHPGNTIYF

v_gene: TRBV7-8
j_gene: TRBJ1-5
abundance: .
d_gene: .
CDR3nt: TGTGCCAGCAGCGTTACGTTGGAGCAGCCCCAGCATTTT
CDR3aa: CASSVTLEQPQHF

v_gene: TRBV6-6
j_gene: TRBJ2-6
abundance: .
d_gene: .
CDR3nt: TGTGCCAGCAGTTCATCAGGACCCCGTGGGGCCAACGTCCTGACTTTC
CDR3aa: CASSSSGPRGANVLTF

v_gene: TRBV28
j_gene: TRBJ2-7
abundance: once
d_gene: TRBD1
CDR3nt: TGTGCCAGCAGAAAGACGACAGGGACCTACGAGCAGTACTTC
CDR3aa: CASRKTTGTYEQYF

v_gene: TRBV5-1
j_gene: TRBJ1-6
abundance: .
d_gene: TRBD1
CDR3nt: TGCGCCAGCAGCCTATGGACAGGGGGCGACAATTCACCCCTCCACTTT
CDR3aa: CASSLWTGGDNSPLHF

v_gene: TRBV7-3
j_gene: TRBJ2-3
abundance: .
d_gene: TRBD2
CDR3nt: TGTGCCAGCAGCTCTCGGACTAGCGGGAGCGGAGATACGCAGTATTTT
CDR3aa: CASSSRTSGSGDTQYF

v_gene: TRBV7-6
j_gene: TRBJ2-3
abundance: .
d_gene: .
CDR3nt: TGTGCCAGCAGTCTGACTCAAGCAGTGATCACAGATACGCAGTATTTT
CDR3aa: CASSLTQAVITDTQYF

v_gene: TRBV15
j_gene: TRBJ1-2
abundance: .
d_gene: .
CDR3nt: TGTGCCACCAGCAAGGACAGTAACTATGGCTACACCTTC
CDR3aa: CATSKDSNYGYTF

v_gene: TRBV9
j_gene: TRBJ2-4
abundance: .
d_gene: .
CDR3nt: TGTGCCAGCAGCGTAGGTAGTGTTAAAAACATTCAGTACTTC
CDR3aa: CASSVGSVKNIQYF

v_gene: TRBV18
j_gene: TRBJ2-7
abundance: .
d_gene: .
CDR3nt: TGTGCCAGCTCACCAGCGACCGGCTCCTACGAGCAGTACTTC
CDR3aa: CASSPATGSYEQYF

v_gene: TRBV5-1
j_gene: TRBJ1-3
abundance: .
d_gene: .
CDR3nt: TGCGCCAGCAGCTTGAGTTATGGGGTTACTGGAAACACCATATATTTT
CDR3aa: CASSLSYGVTGNTIYF

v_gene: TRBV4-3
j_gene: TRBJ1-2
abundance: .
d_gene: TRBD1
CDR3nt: TGCGCCAGCAGCCACCGGACAGGGCGCGGCTACACCTTC
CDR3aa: CASSHRTGRGYTF

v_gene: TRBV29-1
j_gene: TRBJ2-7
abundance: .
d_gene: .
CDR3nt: TGCAGCGTTAGCCAGCGGAACGCCTTCACCTACGAGCAGTACTTC
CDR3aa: CSVSQRNAFTYEQYF

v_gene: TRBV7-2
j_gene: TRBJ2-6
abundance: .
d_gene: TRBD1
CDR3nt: TGTGCCAGCAGCTTGCAGGGGGCGAAGTCCGGGGCCAACGTCCTGACTTTC
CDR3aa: CASSLQGAKSGANVLTF

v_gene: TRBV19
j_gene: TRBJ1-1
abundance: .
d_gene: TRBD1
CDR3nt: TGTGCCAGTAGTATGACAGGGGGGAACACTGAAGCTTTCTTT
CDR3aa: CASSMTGGNTEAFF

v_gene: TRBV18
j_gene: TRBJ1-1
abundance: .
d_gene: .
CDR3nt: TGTGCCAGCTCACCATCAAGGGACAATCGAGGGCGTCCAGCTTTCTTT
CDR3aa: CASSPSRDNRGRPAFF

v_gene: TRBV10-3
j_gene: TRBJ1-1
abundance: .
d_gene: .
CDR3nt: TGTGCCACCAGCGGGGGGAACACTGAAGCTTTCTTT
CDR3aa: CATSGGNTEAFF

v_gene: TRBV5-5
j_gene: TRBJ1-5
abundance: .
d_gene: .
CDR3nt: TGTGCCAGCAGCTTGCAGGCGGATGGGCAGCCCCAGCATTTT
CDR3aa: CASSLQADGQPQHF